This passage covers 28 T cell receptor beta chains from one sample sequenced in a study of blood T cell repertoires in COVID-19. Clones were sequenced by immunoSEQ multiplex PCR, and TCRdb holds only the in-frame ones, with some missing. Of about 130,000 clones in the sample, 70% to 90% were seen once. The sequencing input was peripheral blood. These receptors were taken from a human donor in a cohort sampled during active COVID-19.

The chain has TRBV4-1 and TRBJ1-5, with TRBD1 matching over 8 bases. V shed 0 bases, J shed 1 base, and the junction held 8 bases outside the gene matches. The germline CDR1 and CDR2 sequences are MGHRA and YSYEKL. The CDR3 loop spans 18 amino acids. The CDR3 DNA reads as TGCGCCAGCAGCCAAGATGTACAGGGGGTCACGAGCAATCAGCCCCAGCATTTT. Translated, it gives CASSQDVQGVTSNQPQHF.

The chain couples TRBV6-5 to TRBJ2-1; D remains unclear. Germline-derived CDR1 and CDR2 are MNHEY and SVGAGI. Trimming left V 5 bases short and J 7 bases short, with 15 bases between. This CDR3 region has 14 residues. The CDR3 loop reads CASSTATPRNEQFF. CDR3 DNA: TGTGCCAGCAGTACCGCGACCCCCAGGAATGAGCAGTTCTTC.

The gene calls are TRBV5-6 and TRBJ1-2; D may be TRBD1 (6 bases). Trimming took 4 bases from V and 5 from J, leaving 12 bases between them. The CDR3 loop spans 13 amino acids. Germline values: CDR1 SGHDT, CDR2 YYEEEE. CDR3 sequence reads: CASSPGEGYGYTF. CDR3 sequence (DNA): TGTGCCAGCAGCCCAGGGGAGGGATATGGCTACACCTTC.

The rearrangement uses TRBV11-3 and TRBJ2-3; possibly TRBD1 for D (6 bases). With 3 bases removed from V and 3 bases from J, the gap between germline ends came to 10 bases. This CDR3 region has 14 residues. The germline V gene has CDR1 SGHNT and CDR2 YENEEA. CDR3 sequence reads: CASSFRGGTDTQYF. DNA for the CDR3: TGTGCCAGCAGCTTCAGAGGGGGTACAGATACGCAGTATTTT.

This chain links TRBV7-9 with TRBJ2-1; TRBD2 might be the D (6 bases). CDR1 and CDR2 (germline): SEHNR, FQNEAQ (reference sequence). The V and J ends lost 0 bases and 8 bases respectively, with 23 bases between them. This CDR3 has 18 amino acids. CDR3 in amino acids: CASSLALWDWGSLHEQFF. The CDR3 DNA is TGTGCCAGCAGCTTAGCGCTTTGGGACTGGGGTTCCCTCCATGAGCAGTTCTTC.

This clone was recorded many times. The genes are TRBV6-5 and TRBJ2-3; 8 nucleotides match TRBD2. The CDR3 is made up of 14 amino acids. With V trimmed by 6 bases and J by 5 bases, 7 bases remained unmatched. CDR1 is MNHEY and CDR2 is SVGAGI in the germline V gene. The CDR3 bases are TGTGCCAGCAGCTCGGGACTAGGGAGAGATACGCAGTATTTT. Its translation: CASSSGLGRDTQYF.

The rearrangement uses TRBV15 and TRBJ1-5; 9 nucleotides match TRBD1. V trimming: 2 bases; J trimming: 5 bases; junction bases outside the gene matches: 10. Germline V gives CDR1 LNHNV, CDR2 YYDKDF (reference sequence). The CDR3 has 17 amino acids. The CDR3 nucleotides are TGTGCCACCAGCAGACCCTATGGGACAGGGACTTATCAGCCCCAGCATTTT. It translates to CATSRPYGTGTYQPQHF.

The chain couples TRBV5-1 to TRBJ2-1; D is perhaps TRBD1 (5 bases). Deletions cut 3 bases from V and 13 bases from J, with 14 bases between. CDR3 size: 12 residues. Germline CDR1 SGHRS, CDR2 YFSETQ. CDR3 bases: TGCGCCAGCAGCTACGATCAGGGTGCTCAGTTCTTC. Encoded protein: CASSYDQGAQFF.

V usage is TRBV19 and J usage is TRBJ1-3, with D unresolved. From germline, CDR1 is LNHDA and CDR2 SQIVND (reference sequence). V lost 5 bases and J 8 bases, leaving 19 bases between the germline ends. This CDR3 comprises 15 residues. The CDR3 sequence: CASSFGRRVSDTIYF. In DNA form, the CDR3 reads TGTGCCAGTAGTTTCGGACGGCGGGTTTCAGACACCATATATTTT.

This clone was recorded once. V usage is TRBV7-9 and J usage is TRBJ2-1; 11 nucleotides agree with TRBD2. The CDR3 has 14 residues. CDR1 SEHNR and CDR2 FQNEAQ come from the germline V gene (reference sequence). With 5 bases clipped from V and 6 bases from J, the junction kept 3 bases outside the gene matches. CDR3 sequence reads: CASSVSGGGNEQFF. As DNA, the CDR3 is TGTGCCAGCAGCGTTAGCGGGGGGGGCAATGAGCAGTTCTTC.

This clone was counted a few times. At one boundary the junction diverges from the germline segment, which might be a read error. This chain joins TRBV5-8 and TRBJ2-7, with D perhaps TRBD2 (6 bases). Germline CDR1 and CDR2: SGHTS and YDEGEE. The length of the CDR3 is 12 residues. CDR3 residues: CASSLGLHSVEF. The CDR3 DNA follows: TGTGCCAGCAGCTTAGGACTACACTCGGTGGAGTTC.

This clone was seen more than once but under ten times. The chain links TRBV7-8 to TRBJ2-3; possibly TRBD2 for D (6 bases). Trimming pared 6 bases from V and 4 bases from J, leaving 11 bases between. The CDR3 totals 13 residues. The germline V gene has CDR1 SGHVS and CDR2 FQNEAQ. This chain's CDR3 is CASRIGGSDTQYF. The CDR3 bases are TGTGCCAGCAGGATTGGGGGGTCAGATACGCAGTATTTT.

V gene TRBV7-6 combines with J gene TRBJ2-3, with 11 bases matching TRBD2. The V gene's germline CDR1 is SGHVS and CDR2 FNYEAQ. The CDR3 extends over 15 amino acids. V shed 4 bases and J 5 bases; nucleotides not matched to a gene: 5. The CDR3 nucleotides are TGTGCCAGCAGCTCCGATAGCGGGGGGGGAGATACGCAGTATTTT. Its translation is CASSSDSGGGDTQYF.

DNA for the CDR3: TGTGCCAGCAGTCCGTGGACAGGCTACGAGCAGTACTTC. This codes for CASSPWTGYEQYF. This chain links TRBV2 with TRBJ2-7, with 7 bases matching TRBD1. V shed 5 bases and J 3 bases; nucleotides not matched to a gene: 4. The length of the CDR3 is 13 residues. CDR1 SNHLY and CDR2 FYNNEI come from the germline V gene.

The chain carries TRBV7-2 and TRBJ2-3; D possibly corresponds to TRBD2 (7 bases). The CDR3 covers 17 residues. Germline CDR1 and CDR2: SGHTA and FQGNSA. The V end was cut by 5 bases, the J end by 0 bases, with 18 bases between. This CDR3 reads CASSKNSGGTSTDTQYF. In DNA form, the CDR3 reads TGTGCCAGCAGCAAGAATTCGGGGGGCACGAGCACAGATACGCAGTATTTT.

This clone was recorded once. This rearrangement joins TRBV10-2 to TRBJ2-7; 8 bases line up with TRBD1. The germline CDR1 and CDR2 sequences are WSHSY and SAAADI. CDR3 length: 13 residues. V dropped 7 bases and J dropped 2; count of bases not matched to a gene: 4. The DNA for the CDR3 is TGCGCCAGCAACGGACAGGGTACCTACGAGCAGTACTTC. Its translation is CASNGQGTYEQYF.

The V call is TRBV30, the J call TRBJ2-7; D is perhaps TRBD1 (7 bases). Germline V gene sequence: CDR1 GTSNPN, CDR2 SVGIG (reference sequence). The length of the CDR3 is 12 residues. With 3 bases removed from V and 7 bases from J, the gap between germline ends came to 13 bases. CDR3 sequence (DNA): TGTGCCTGGAGCGGAGGGGGCGGTGAGCAGTACTTC. This gives the protein CAWSGGGGEQYF.

V usage is TRBV27 and J usage is TRBJ2-5; 8 positions agree with TRBD2. V lost 6 bases, J lost 2 bases, and 11 bases stayed unmatched. Germline V gene sequence: CDR1 MNHEY, CDR2 SMNVEV (reference sequence). This CDR3 has 16 amino acids. The CDR3 loop reads CASSYSGRGRQETQYF. CDR3 nucleotides: TGTGCCAGCAGCTACTCCGGGAGGGGACGACAAGAGACCCAGTACTTC.

V is TRBV4-1 and J is TRBJ1-2, with no clear D. This CDR3 spans 14 amino acids. The V gene's germline CDR1 is MGHRA and CDR2 YSYEKL. V was clipped by 0 bases and J by 4 bases, with 9 bases between them. The CDR3: CASSQDATSYGYTF. The CDR3 DNA reads as TGCGCCAGCAGCCAAGATGCCACCAGCTATGGCTACACCTTC.

The chain joins TRBV5-8 to TRBJ1-5, with D unclear. This CDR3 is 14 amino acids long. V lost 1 base to trimming and J lost 5 bases, with 10 bases between them. In germline, CDR1 is SGHTS, CDR2 YDEGEE. The CDR3, as DNA: TGTGCCAGCAGCTTGTTTCTGTTTTATCAGCCCCAGCATTTT. Amino acid sequence: CASSLFLFYQPQHF.

V is TRBV4-1 and J is TRBJ2-3, with D unclear. V was pared by 0 bases and J by 8 bases, with 15 bases between. This CDR3 is built from 15 residues. Germline CDR1 reads MGHRA; CDR2 reads YSYEKL. DNA for the CDR3: TGCGCCAGCAGCCAAGATGTTAGTCGCGCTCTTACGCAGTATTTT. This codes for CASSQDVSRALTQYF.

This clone was seen once. The V gene is TRBV13, the J gene TRBJ1-2, with 8 positions matching TRBD1. The CDR3 runs to 15 residues. Looked up from germline, CDR1 is PRHDT and CDR2 is FYEKMQ (reference sequence). V lost 5 bases, J lost 8 bases, and 13 bases stayed unmatched. CDR3 bases: TGTGCCAGCAGCATACGGAGGACAGGGCGGAGGGGCTACACCTTC. Translation gives CASSIRRTGRRGYTF.

J is TRBJ2-1 and V is TRBV5-6, with 9 positions matching TRBD2. Trimming took 4 bases from V and 8 from J; bases not matched to a gene: 19. This CDR3 is built from 18 residues. CDR1 is SGHDT and CDR2 is YYEEEE in the germline V gene. The CDR3 DNA reads TGTGCCAGCAGCCCCGCCCGGACGGGACTAGCAGGCGTCCATGAGCAGTTCTTC. Translated, it gives CASSPARTGLAGVHEQFF.

The V gene is TRBV30, the J gene TRBJ1-3, with a weak D call TRBD1 (5 bases). Trimming took off 3 bases at V and 4 bases at J, with 7 bases between the two ends. This CDR3 comprises 12 residues. In germline, CDR1 is GTSNPN, CDR2 SVGIG (reference sequence). CDR3 amino acids: CAWRSGGNTIYF. Written as DNA, the CDR3 is TGTGCCTGGAGGTCAGGGGGAAACACCATATATTTT.

The chain is built from TRBV7-9 and TRBJ1-1, with D hard to call. The length of the CDR3 is 16 residues. The germline V and J ends were trimmed by 1 base and 1 base, with 13 bases remaining between them. Germline CDR1 reads SEHNR; CDR2 reads FQNEAQ (reference sequence). Here the CDR3 reads CASSLGALLTNTEAFF. In DNA form, the CDR3 reads TGTGCCAGCAGCTTAGGGGCCTTATTAACGAACACTGAAGCTTTCTTT.

The V call is TRBV6-5, the J call TRBJ2-3; tentative D call: TRBD2 (5 bases). The CDR3 has 15 amino acids. Between the trimmed V and J ends, which lost 5 bases and 3 bases, there was a span of 15 bases. Germline V gene data show CDR1 as MNHEY and CDR2 as SVGAGI. The chain's CDR3 is CASSLEGVVTDTQYF. As DNA, the CDR3 is TGTGCCAGCAGTCTAGAGGGTGTCGTAACAGATACGCAGTATTTT.

This clone was detected only once. This rearrangement joins TRBV6-1 to TRBJ1-6; D not certain. The CDR3 contains 15 residues. Looked up from germline, CDR1 is MNHNS and CDR2 is SASEGT. Trimming removed 3 bases at V and 14 bases at J, with 20 bases between. The CDR3 loop reads CASSEVHGRWGALHF. In DNA form, the CDR3 reads TGTGCCAGCAGTGAGGTGCACGGGCGTTGGGGAGCCCTCCACTTT.

The chain has TRBV2 and TRBJ2-5, with D possibly TRBD1 on 6 matching bases. The length of the CDR3 is 11 residues. From germline, CDR1 is SNHLY and CDR2 FYNNEI. With 9 bases removed from V and 5 bases from J, the gap between germline ends came to 10 bases. The CDR3, as DNA: TGTGCCAGACAGGGTCGGGAGACCCAGTACTTC. Its protein product is CARQGRETQYF. Variable domain in full (rest from reference TRBV2 and TRBJ2-5): EPEVTQTPSHQVTQMGQEVILRCVPISNHLYFYWYRQILGQKVEFLVSFYNNEISEKSEIFDDQFSVERPDGSNFTLKIRSTKLEDSAMYFCARQGRETQYFGPGTRLLVL.